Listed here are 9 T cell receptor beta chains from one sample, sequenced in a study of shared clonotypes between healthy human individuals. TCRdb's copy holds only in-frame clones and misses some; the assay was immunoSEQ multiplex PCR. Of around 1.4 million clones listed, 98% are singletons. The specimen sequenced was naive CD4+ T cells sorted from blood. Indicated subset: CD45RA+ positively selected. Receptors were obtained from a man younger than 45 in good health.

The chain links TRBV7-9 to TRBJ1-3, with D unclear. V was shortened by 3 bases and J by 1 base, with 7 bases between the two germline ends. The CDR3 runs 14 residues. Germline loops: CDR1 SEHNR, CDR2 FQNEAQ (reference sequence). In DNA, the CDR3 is TGTGCCAGCAGCTTGACTAGGTCTGGAAACACCATATATTTT. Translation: CASSLTRSGNTIYF.

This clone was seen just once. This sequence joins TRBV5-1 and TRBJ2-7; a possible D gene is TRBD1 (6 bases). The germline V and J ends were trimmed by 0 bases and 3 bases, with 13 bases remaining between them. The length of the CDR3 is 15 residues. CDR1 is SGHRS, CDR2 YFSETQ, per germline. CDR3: CASSLATGISYEQYF. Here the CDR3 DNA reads TGCGCCAGCAGCTTGGCCACAGGGATCAGCTACGAGCAGTACTTC. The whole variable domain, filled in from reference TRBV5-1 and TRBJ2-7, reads KAGVTQTPRYLIKTRGQQVTLSCSPISGHRSVSWYQQTPGQGLQFLFEYFSETQRNKGNFPGRFSGRQFSNSRSEMNVSTLELGDSALYLCASSLATGISYEQYFGPGTRLTVT.

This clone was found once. The CDR3 DNA reads as TGTGCCAGCAGCCTCAAACGCGTAAGAACTGAAAAACTGTTTTTT. Its translation is CASSLKRVRTEKLFF. The chain has TRBV6-5 and TRBJ1-4; unclear D gene. Germline CDR1 reads MNHEY; CDR2 reads SVGAGI. The CDR3 runs 15 residues. The V and J ends lost 6 bases and 7 bases respectively, with 18 bases between them.

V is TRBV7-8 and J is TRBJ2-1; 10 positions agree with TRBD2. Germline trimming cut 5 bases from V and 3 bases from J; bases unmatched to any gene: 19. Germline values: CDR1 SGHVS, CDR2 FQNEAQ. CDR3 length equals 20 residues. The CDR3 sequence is CASSLQTLAGGTPLYNEQFF. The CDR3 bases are TGTGCCAGCAGCCTACAGACTTTAGCGGGAGGTACGCCGCTCTACAATGAGCAGTTCTTC.

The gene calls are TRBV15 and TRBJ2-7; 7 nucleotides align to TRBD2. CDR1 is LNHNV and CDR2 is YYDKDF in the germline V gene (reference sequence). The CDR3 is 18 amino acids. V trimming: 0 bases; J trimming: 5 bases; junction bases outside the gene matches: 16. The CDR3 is CATSRDPSSGTVRHEQYF. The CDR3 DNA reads TGTGCCACCAGCAGAGATCCCTCTAGCGGCACGGTTCGCCACGAGCAGTACTTC. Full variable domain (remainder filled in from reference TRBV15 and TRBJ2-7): DAMVIQNPRYQVTQFGKPVTLSCSQTLNHNVMYWYQQKSSQAPKLLFHYYDKDFNNEADTPDNFQSRRPNTSFCFLDIRSPGLGDTAMYLCATSRDPSSGTVRHEQYFGPGTRLTVT.

The CDR3 DNA reads as TGTGCCAGCAGTGAGACAGGGCCCACTGAAGCTTTCTTT. This encodes CASSETGPTEAFF. The chain employs TRBV6-6 and TRBJ1-1; 7 bases fit TRBD1. V shed 5 bases and J 4 bases; nucleotides not matched to a gene: 4. Looked up from germline, CDR1 is MNHNY and CDR2 is SVGAGI (reference sequence). The CDR3 runs 13 residues.

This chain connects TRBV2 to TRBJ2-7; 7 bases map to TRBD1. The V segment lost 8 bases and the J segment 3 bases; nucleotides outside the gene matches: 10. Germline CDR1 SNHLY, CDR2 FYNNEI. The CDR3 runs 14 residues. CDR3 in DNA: TGTGCCAGCGGGCGACAGGGAATGATCTACGAGCAGTACTTC. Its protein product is CASGRQGMIYEQYF.

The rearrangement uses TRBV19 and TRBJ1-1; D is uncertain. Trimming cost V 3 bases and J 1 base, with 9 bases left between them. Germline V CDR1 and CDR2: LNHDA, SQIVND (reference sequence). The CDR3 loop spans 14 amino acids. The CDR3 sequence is CASSIAGRNTEAFF. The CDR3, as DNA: TGTGCCAGTAGTATCGCCGGCAGGAACACTGAAGCTTTCTTT.

In nucleotides, the CDR3 is TGTGCCAGCAGCGCTCTTGTCACTAGCCAAGGGAATGAGCAGTTCTTC. This codes for CASSALVTSQGNEQFF. V is TRBV7-8 and J is TRBJ2-1; D might be TRBD2 (6 bases). The CDR3 totals 16 residues. V dropped 5 bases and J dropped 7 bases, with 21 bases sitting between them. Germline loops: CDR1 SGHVS, CDR2 FQNEAQ.